This TCR beta chain was documented in a study of CD8+CD57+ T cells in acquired aplastic anemia. Study context: The sorted CD4+ and CD8+ cells yielded an average around 3 ug of DNA.

Before being chosen for sequencing, patients had shown CD8+CD57+ cell expansion by flow cytometry. Each patient carried a diagnosis of severe acquired aplastic anemia. Details on this clonotype: Its antigen is unidentified.

Germline CDR1 reads SGHVS; CDR2 reads FNYEAQ. The CDR3 totals 14 residues. The V end was cut by 2 bases, the J end by 0 bases, with 7 bases between. Genomic DNA, serving as template, underwent TCR beta VDJ and CDR3 profiling. In TCRdb, the reads were re-called with MiXCR into one record per CDR3 protein. The sample lists about 160,000 distinct CDR3 sequences, around 50% occurring once. Study-wide points: The study identified roughly 29 CD8+ CDR3 sequences shared by patients and controls.

The sequencing sample was made of sorted CD4+, CD8+, or CD8+CD57+ T cells (not recorded which) from PBMCs. The J gene is TRBJ2-5, the V gene TRBV7-6, with D possibly being TRBD1 (5 bases). The sequence was obtained from a human donor with aplastic anemia. The CDR3 DNA reads as TGTGCCAGCAGCTTAAGGGGAAACCAAGAGACCCAGTACTTC. Translating gives CASSLRGNQETQYF.